One and the same sample provided the 4 T cell receptor beta chains below, sequenced in a study of vaccination effects on CD4 cells after COVID-19 (dated 2022 in TCRdb). The protocol used for the library was the immunoSEQ multiplex PCR assay. TCRdb provides this immuneACCESS table in a form limited to in-frame rearrangements. Some clones are lacking; in checked studies, under half of them reflect an unresolved V gene, and why the rest are absent is not known. The table for this sample lists tens of thousands of clones; over 60% of them were counted only once. In total, the top ten clones hold roughly 33% of the sample. Their recognized antigens are unknown. In the ViraFEST assay, PBMC were stimulated with viral peptide pools, and antigen-specific CD4+ T cell clonotypes were then identified by expansion using TCR sequencing. After less than 13 days of culture, CD4+ T cells were isolated with the EasySep CD4+ T cell isolation kit. PCR-confirmed SARS-CoV-2 infection had occurred in convalescent patients between March and December 2020, before the Alpha, Beta and Delta variants emerged in the United States.

This specimen consisted of CD4+ T cells from PBMCs cultured with a peptide pool, obtained before COVID-19 vaccination. The origin of the receptors is a human donor who had a prior SARS-CoV-2 infection.

Written as DNA, the CDR3 is TGTGCCAGCAGCTTAGTGGGGGGCAGTCTTAATGAAAAACTGTTTTTT. It codes for CASSLVGGSLNEKLFF. The chain has TRBV7-2 and TRBJ1-4, with TRBD1 as a possible D gene (6 bases). CDR3 length equals 16 residues. Germline-derived CDR1 and CDR2 are SGHTA and FQGNSA. Between the trimmed V and J ends, which lost 1 base and 4 bases, there was a span of 13 bases.

V and J are TRBV9 and TRBJ2-6; no definite D call. CDR3 size: 15 residues. The ends were cut back, 0 bases at V and 0 bases at J, with 4 bases in the middle. Germline assignment: CDR1 SGDLS and CDR2 YYNGEE. CDR3 DNA sequence: TGTGCCAGCAGCGTAGGTAGCTCTGGGGCCAACGTCCTGACTTTC. Translating it yields CASSVGSSGANVLTF. Complete variable domain (other parts from reference TRBV9 and TRBJ2-6): DSGVTQTPKHLITATGQRVTLRCSPRSGDLSVYWYQQSLDQGLQFLIQYYNGEERAKGNILERFSAQQFPDLHSELNLSSLELGDSALYFCASSVGSSGANVLTFGAGSRLTVL.

The chain links TRBV5-1 to TRBJ2-1; the match to TRBD2 covers 11 bases. Germline V CDR1 and CDR2: SGHRS, YFSETQ. The CDR3 totals 18 residues. V lost 3 bases, J lost 6 bases, and 14 bases stayed unmatched. For the CDR3, the DNA is TGCGCCAGCAGCTCGATCCCTAGCGGGGGGCAACCTGGCAATGAGCAGTTCTTC. Encoded protein: CASSSIPSGGQPGNEQFF. Variable domain in full (rest from reference TRBV5-1 and TRBJ2-1): KAGVTQTPRYLIKTRGQQVTLSCSPISGHRSVSWYQQTPGQGLQFLFEYFSETQRNKGNFPGRFSGRQFSNSRSEMNVSTLELGDSALYLCASSSIPSGGQPGNEQFFGPGTRLTVL.

The V call is TRBV7-2, the J call TRBJ2-1; 7 nucleotides agree with TRBD2. V lost 5 bases, J lost 10 bases, and 5 bases stayed unmatched. This CDR3 has 12 residues. Looked up from germline, CDR1 is SGHTA and CDR2 is FQGNSA. This CDR3 reads CASSPGEGEQFF. The CDR3 nucleotides read TGTGCCAGCAGCCCCGGGGAGGGAGAGCAGTTCTTC.